Listed here are 14 T cell receptor beta chains from one sample, sequenced in a study of shared clonotypes between healthy human individuals. Terminally differentiated effector memory CD45RA+ cells were excluded by CCR7 positive selection of CD45RO-negative cells. Clones were sequenced by immunoSEQ multiplex PCR, and TCRdb holds only the in-frame ones, with some missing. The sample records some 2.1 million clones, about 95% being singletons. The sequencing sample was made of naive CD8+ T cells sorted from blood. The receptors derive from a man between 18 and 29 years old in good health.

This sequence joins TRBV27 and TRBJ2-1, with a weak D call TRBD2 (6 bases). This CDR3 has 15 residues. CDR1 and CDR2 (germline): MNHEY, SMNVEV (reference sequence). Trimming took off 4 bases at V and 5 bases at J, with 15 bases between the two ends. DNA of the CDR3: TGTGCCAGCAGTTCCGCCCCGGGACTCGACAATGAGCAGTTCTTC. Its protein is CASSSAPGLDNEQFF.

A word on this clone: At the DNA level, this CDR3 is encoded by other sequences in the same sample as well. V is TRBV7-9 and J is TRBJ2-7; D uncertain. Between the trimmed V and J ends, which lost 4 bases and 6 bases, there was a span of 7 bases. Germline V CDR1 and CDR2: SEHNR, FQNEAQ (reference sequence). The length of the CDR3 is 11 residues. This CDR3 is CASSSLGEQYF. Written as DNA, the CDR3 is TGTGCCAGCAGCTCCCTAGGCGAGCAGTACTTC.

This clone occurred many times. The J gene is TRBJ2-2, the V gene TRBV30; tentative D call: TRBD2 (5 bases). Germline-derived CDR1 and CDR2 are GTSNPN and SVGIG (reference sequence). CDR3 size: 12 residues. V was cut by 3 bases and J by 9 bases, with 11 bases left in between. CDR3 sequence (DNA): TGTGCCTGGAGCGACGACTACCGGGAGCTGTTTTTT. Protein sequence: CAWSDDYRELFF.

The chain has TRBV4-1 and TRBJ2-1, with TRBD2 identical over 7 bases. The CDR3 is 17 residues long. CDR1 is MGHRA and CDR2 is YSYEKL in the germline V gene. Trimming at V came to 0 bases and at J to 2 bases, leaving 7 bases not matched to a gene. The CDR3 is CASSQDQASGPYNEQFF. CDR3 nucleotide sequence: TGCGCCAGCAGCCAAGATCAGGCTAGCGGACCCTACAATGAGCAGTTCTTC.

The CDR3 bases are TGTGCCAGCAGTCCGATCGCGGGGGAGGGGCGGTGGCCCCCAGATACGCAGTATTTT. It specifies CASSPIAGEGRWPPDTQYF. The rearrangement joins TRBV27 to TRBJ2-3, with 7 bases aligning to TRBD2. From germline, CDR1 is MNHEY and CDR2 SMNVEV (reference sequence). Losses at the gene ends were 5 bases for V and 4 bases for J; bases not matched to a gene: 21. The CDR3 is made up of 19 amino acids.

This rearrangement joins TRBV7-8 to TRBJ2-7, with TRBD2 identical over 8 bases. The CDR3 consists of 16 residues. Germline trimming cut 1 base from V and 4 bases from J; bases unmatched to any gene: 9. CDR1 is SGHVS, CDR2 FQNEAQ, per germline. As DNA, the CDR3 is TGTGCCAGCAGCTTAGTGGCTAGCGGGCTAATTTACGAGCAGTACTTC. Translating gives CASSLVASGLIYEQYF.

This rearrangement joins TRBV27 to TRBJ2-2; 12 bases align to TRBD2. Germline CDR1 reads MNHEY; CDR2 reads SMNVEV (reference sequence). V lost 7 bases, J lost 4 bases, and 10 bases stayed unmatched. The CDR3 loop spans 17 amino acids. CDR3 residues: CASKTSGGRSGTGELFF. The DNA for the CDR3 is TGTGCCAGCAAAACTAGCGGGGGGCGGTCGGGCACCGGGGAGCTGTTTTTT.

The rearrangement links TRBV6-5 to TRBJ2-7; 9 positions agree with TRBD2. V trimming: 2 bases; J trimming: 6 bases; junction bases outside the gene matches: 8. CDR3 length: 15 amino acids. CDR1 is MNHEY and CDR2 is SVGAGI in the germline V gene. CDR3 sequence: CASSYDLSGGSEQYF. DNA for the CDR3: TGTGCCAGCAGTTACGATCTGAGCGGGGGGTCCGAGCAGTACTTC.

As for this clone: The identical CDR3 is also encoded by other nucleotide sequences in the sample. The chain joins TRBV6-5 to TRBJ2-2, with D perhaps being TRBD1 or TRBD2 (5 bases each). Germline CDR1 is MNHEY and CDR2 is SVGAGI. V dropped 0 bases and J dropped 5 bases, with 7 bases sitting between them. The CDR3 loop spans 14 amino acids. CDR3 nucleotide sequence: TGTGCCAGCAGTTACTCAGAGGGGACCGGGGAGCTGTTTTTT. Residues: CASSYSEGTGELFF.

The chain links TRBV27 to TRBJ2-2; 12 nucleotides agree with TRBD1. The ends lost 2 bases at V and 3 bases at J; junction bases unmatched: 1. The germline gives CDR1 MNHEY, CDR2 SMNVEV (reference sequence). The CDR3 sequence is 16 residues long. The CDR3: CASSLGTGGYTGELFF. The CDR3, as DNA: TGTGCCAGCAGTTTAGGGACAGGGGGCTACACCGGGGAGCTGTTTTTT.

This clone was picked up a small number of times. The rearrangement joins TRBV28 to TRBJ2-2; D is uncertain. CDR1 is MDHEN, CDR2 SYDVKM, per germline. This CDR3 contains 12 residues. V shed 6 bases and J shed 5 bases, with 7 bases lying between them. The CDR3 DNA is TGTGCCAGCAGCCCTACTACCGGGGAGCTGTTTTTT. Translating it yields CASSPTTGELFF.

The chain uses TRBV4-1 and TRBJ1-2, with TRBD1 matching over 9 bases. The CDR3 totals 16 residues. V trimming: 0 bases; J trimming: 3 bases; junction bases outside the gene matches: 5. Germline V gene data show CDR1 as MGHRA and CDR2 as YSYEKL. The CDR3 coding sequence is TGCGCCAGCAGCCAAGAACCCGGGACAGGGTACTATGGCTACACCTTC. It translates to CASSQEPGTGYYGYTF.

The rearrangement uses TRBV7-9 and TRBJ1-2; 8 positions match TRBD1. Per the germline V gene, CDR1 is SEHNR and CDR2 is FQNEAQ (reference sequence). V lost 4 bases and J lost 6; bases outside the gene matches: 10. The CDR3 consists of 15 residues. Here the CDR3 reads CASSSFQDRENGYTF. CDR3 sequence (DNA): TGTGCCAGCAGCTCATTTCAGGACAGGGAAAATGGCTACACCTTC.

V is TRBV19 and J is TRBJ1-5; no clear D. Germline assignment: CDR1 LNHDA and CDR2 SQIVND (reference sequence). The CDR3 sequence is 15 residues long. Trimming cost V 0 bases and J 6 bases, with 12 bases left between them. CDR3 in amino acids: CASSIDPVFGQPQHF. As DNA, the CDR3 is TGTGCCAGTAGTATAGACCCGGTATTCGGTCAGCCCCAGCATTTT.